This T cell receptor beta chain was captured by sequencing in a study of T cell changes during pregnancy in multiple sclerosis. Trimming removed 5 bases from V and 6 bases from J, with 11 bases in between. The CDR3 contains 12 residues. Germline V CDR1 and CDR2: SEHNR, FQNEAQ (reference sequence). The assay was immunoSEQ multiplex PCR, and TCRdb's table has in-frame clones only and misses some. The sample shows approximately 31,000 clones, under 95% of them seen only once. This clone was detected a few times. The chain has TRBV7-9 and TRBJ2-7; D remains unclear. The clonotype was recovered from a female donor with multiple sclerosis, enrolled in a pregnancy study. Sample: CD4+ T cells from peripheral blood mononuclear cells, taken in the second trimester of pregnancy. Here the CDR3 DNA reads TGTGCCAGCAGCCCTCAGGTTCGCGAGCAGTACTTC. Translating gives CASSPQVREQYF.